This T cell receptor beta chain originates from a study of tumor-infiltrating lymphocytes in localized non-small cell lung cancer. General study findings and limits: TCRbeta sequencing showed higher T cell infiltration in tumors than uninvolved lung.

This table comes from immunoSEQ multiplex PCR, and its TCRdb copy is limited to in-frame clones, with some not included. The top ten hold 6.5% to 7.5% of the sample, which has 9,200 or so clones, approximately 82% seen once. Trimming took 10 bases from V and 7 from J; bases not matched to a gene: 12. CDR1 is MGHDK and CDR2 is SYGVNS in the germline V gene. This CDR3 has 14 amino acids. In this sample, this clone turned up once. Its antigen is unknown. Sequencing was performed on uninvolved lung tissue not adjacent to the tumor. The chain employs TRBV25-1 and TRBJ2-1; 8 nucleotides line up with TRBD2. The receptor was derived from a human donor with non-small cell lung cancer. The DNA for the CDR3 is TGTGCCACCACCGGAAGCGGGGGCTTTAATGAGCAGTTCTTC. This gives the protein CATTGSGGFNEQFF.